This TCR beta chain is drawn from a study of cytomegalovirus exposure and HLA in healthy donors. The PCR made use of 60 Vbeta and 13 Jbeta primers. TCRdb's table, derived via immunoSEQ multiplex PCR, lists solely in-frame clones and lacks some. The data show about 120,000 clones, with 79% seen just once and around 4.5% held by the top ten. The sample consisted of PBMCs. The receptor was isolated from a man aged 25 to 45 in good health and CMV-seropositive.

CDR3 sequence (DNA): TGTGCCAGCAGCCGACAGGGATCACAGCCCCAGCATTTT. Protein sequence: CASSRQGSQPQHF. The J gene is TRBJ1-5, the V gene TRBV7-9; 7 nucleotides align to TRBD1. The CDR3 covers 13 residues. The V segment lost 5 bases and the J segment 7 bases; nucleotides outside the gene matches: 5. Germline loops: CDR1 SEHNR, CDR2 FQNEAQ (reference sequence).